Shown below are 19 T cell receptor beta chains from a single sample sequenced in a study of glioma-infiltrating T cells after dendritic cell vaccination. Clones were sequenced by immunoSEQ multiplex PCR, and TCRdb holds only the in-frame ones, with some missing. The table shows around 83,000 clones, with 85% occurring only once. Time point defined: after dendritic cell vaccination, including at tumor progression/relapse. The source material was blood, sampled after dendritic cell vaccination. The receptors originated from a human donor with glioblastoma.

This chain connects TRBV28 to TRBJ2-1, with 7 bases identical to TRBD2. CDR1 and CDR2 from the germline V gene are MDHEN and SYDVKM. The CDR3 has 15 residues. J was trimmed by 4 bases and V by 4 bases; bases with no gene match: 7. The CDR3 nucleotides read TGTGCCAGCAGTTGGGAGGCTAGCGGTTACAATGAGCAGTTCTTC. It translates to CASSWEASGYNEQFF.

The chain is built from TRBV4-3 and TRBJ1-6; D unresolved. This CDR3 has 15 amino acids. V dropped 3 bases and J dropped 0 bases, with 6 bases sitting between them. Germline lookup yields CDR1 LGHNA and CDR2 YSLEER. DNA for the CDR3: TGCGCCAGCAGCCAGGAGAGCTCCTATAATTCACCCCTCCACTTT. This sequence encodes CASSQESSYNSPLHF.

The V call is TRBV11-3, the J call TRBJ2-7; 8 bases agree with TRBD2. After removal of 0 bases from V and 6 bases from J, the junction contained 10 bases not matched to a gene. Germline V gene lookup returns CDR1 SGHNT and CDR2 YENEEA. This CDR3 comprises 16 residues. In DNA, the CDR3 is TGTGCCAGCAGCTTAGATGGTGCGGGGGGTAGTAGCGAGCAGTACTTC. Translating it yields CASSLDGAGGSSEQYF. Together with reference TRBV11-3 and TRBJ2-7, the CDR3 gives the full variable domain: EAGVVQSPRYKIIEKKQPVAFWCNPISGHNTLYWYLQNLGQGPELLIRYENEEAVDDSQLPKDRFSAERLKGVDSTLKIQPAELGDSAVYLCASSLDGAGGSSEQYFGPGTRLTVT.

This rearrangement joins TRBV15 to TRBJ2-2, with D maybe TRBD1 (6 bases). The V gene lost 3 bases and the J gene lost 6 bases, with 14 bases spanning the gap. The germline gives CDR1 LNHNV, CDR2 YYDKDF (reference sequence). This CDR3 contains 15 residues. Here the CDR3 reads CATSSRSEGAGELFF. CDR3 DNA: TGTGCCACCAGCAGCCGATCTGAGGGGGCCGGGGAGCTGTTTTTT.

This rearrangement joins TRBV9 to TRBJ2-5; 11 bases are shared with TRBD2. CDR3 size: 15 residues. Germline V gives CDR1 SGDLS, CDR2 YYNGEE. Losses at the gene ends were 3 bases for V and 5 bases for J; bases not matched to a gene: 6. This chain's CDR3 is CASSAVAGGLETQYF. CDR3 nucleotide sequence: TGTGCCAGCAGCGCCGTAGCGGGGGGGCTTGAGACCCAGTACTTC. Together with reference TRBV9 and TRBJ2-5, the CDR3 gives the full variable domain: DSGVTQTPKHLITATGQRVTLRCSPRSGDLSVYWYQQSLDQGLQFLIQYYNGEERAKGNILERFSAQQFPDLHSELNLSSLELGDSALYFCASSAVAGGLETQYFGPGTRLLVL.

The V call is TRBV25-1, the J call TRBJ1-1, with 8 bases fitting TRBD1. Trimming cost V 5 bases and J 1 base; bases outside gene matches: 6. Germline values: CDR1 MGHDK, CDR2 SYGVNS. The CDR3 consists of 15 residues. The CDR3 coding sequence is TGTGCCAGCAGTACCCGAGACAGGGGGAACACTGAAGCTTTCTTT. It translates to CASSTRDRGNTEAFF.

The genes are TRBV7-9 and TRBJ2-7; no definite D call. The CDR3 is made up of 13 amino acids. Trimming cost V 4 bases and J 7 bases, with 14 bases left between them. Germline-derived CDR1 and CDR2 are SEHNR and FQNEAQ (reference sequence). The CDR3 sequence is CASSSSELLEQYF. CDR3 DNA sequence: TGTGCCAGCAGCTCCTCCGAACTACTTGAGCAGTACTTC. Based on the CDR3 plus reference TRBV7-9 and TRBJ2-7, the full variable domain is DTGVSQNPRHKITKRGQNVTFRCDPISEHNRLYWYRQTLGQGPEFLTYFQNEAQLEKSRLLSDRFSAERPKGSFSTLEIQRTEQGDSAMYLCASSSSELLEQYFGPGTRLTVT.

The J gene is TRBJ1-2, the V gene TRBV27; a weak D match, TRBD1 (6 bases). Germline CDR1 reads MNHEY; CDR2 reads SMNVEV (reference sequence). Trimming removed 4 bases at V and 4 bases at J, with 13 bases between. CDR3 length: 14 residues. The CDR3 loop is CASSSAGVGYGYTF. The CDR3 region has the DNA TGTGCCAGCAGTTCTGCAGGGGTCGGCTATGGCTACACCTTC.

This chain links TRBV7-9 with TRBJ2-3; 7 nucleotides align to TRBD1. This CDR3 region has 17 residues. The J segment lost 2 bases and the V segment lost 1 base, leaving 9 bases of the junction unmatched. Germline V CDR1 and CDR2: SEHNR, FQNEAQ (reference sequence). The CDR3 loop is CASSLGSRDSLTDTQYF. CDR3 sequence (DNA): TGTGCCAGCAGCTTAGGCTCCCGGGACAGCCTCACAGATACGCAGTATTTT.

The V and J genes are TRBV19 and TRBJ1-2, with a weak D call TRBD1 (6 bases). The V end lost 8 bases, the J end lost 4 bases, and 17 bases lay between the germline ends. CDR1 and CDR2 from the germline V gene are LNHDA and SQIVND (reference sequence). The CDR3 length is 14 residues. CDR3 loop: CASLRQAEAYGYTF. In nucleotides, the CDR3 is TGTGCCAGTCTTCGACAGGCAGAAGCCTATGGCTACACCTTC.

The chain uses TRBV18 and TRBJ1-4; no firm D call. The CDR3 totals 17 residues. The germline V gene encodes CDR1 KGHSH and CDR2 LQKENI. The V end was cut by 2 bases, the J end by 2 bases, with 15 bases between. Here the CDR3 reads CASSPWAEEVTNEKLFF. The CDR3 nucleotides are TGTGCCAGCTCACCATGGGCGGAGGAGGTGACTAATGAAAAACTGTTTTTT. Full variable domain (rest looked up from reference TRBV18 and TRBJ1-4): NAGVMQNPRHLVRRRGQEARLRCSPMKGHSHVYWYRQLPEEGLKFMVYLQKENIIDESGMPKERFSAEFPKEGPSILRIQQVVRGDSAAYFCASSPWAEEVTNEKLFFGSGTQLSVL.

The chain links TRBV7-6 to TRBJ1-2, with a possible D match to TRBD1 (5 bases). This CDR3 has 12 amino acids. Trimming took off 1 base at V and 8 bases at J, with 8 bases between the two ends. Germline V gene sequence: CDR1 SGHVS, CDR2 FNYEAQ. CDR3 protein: CASSLDRNGYTF. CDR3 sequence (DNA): TGTGCCAGCAGCTTAGACAGGAACGGCTACACCTTC.

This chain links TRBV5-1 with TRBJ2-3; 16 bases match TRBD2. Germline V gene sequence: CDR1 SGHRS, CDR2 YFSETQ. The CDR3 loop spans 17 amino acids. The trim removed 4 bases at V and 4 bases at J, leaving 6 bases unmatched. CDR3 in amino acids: CASSIGTSGRVADTQYF. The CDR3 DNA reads TGCGCCAGCAGCATCGGGACTAGCGGGAGGGTCGCAGATACGCAGTATTTT.

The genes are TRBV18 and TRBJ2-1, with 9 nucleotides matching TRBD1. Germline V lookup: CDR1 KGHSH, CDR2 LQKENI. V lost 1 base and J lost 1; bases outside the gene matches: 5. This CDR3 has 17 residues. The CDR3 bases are TGTGCCAGCTCACCACGATCGACAGGGGGTTCCTACAATGAGCAGTTCTTC. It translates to CASSPRSTGGSYNEQFF.

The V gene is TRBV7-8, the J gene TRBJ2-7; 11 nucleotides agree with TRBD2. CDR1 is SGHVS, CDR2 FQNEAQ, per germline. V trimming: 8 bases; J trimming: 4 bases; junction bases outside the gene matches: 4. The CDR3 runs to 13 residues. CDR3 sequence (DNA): TGTGCCAGCTCCGGGACTAGCGGTTACGAGCAGTACTTC. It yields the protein CASSGTSGYEQYF.

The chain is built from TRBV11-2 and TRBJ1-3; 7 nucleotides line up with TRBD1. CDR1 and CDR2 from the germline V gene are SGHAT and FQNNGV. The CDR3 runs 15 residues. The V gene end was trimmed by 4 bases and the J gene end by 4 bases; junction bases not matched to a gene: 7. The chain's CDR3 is CASSSPGTAGNTIYF. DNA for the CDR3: TGTGCCAGCAGCTCGCCCGGGACAGCGGGAAACACCATATATTTT.

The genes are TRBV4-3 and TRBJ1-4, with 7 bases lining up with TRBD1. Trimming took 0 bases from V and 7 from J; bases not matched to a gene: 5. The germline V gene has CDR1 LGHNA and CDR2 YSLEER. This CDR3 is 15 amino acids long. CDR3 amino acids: CASSQDKQGREKLFF. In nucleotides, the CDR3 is TGCGCCAGCAGCCAAGATAAACAGGGGCGTGAAAAACTGTTTTTT.

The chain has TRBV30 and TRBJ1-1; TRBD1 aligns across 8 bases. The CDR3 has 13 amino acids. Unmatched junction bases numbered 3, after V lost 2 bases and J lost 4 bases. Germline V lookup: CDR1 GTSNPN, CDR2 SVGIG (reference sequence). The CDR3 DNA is TGTGCCTGGAGTAGACAGGGGTTCACTGAAGCTTTCTTT. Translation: CAWSRQGFTEAFF. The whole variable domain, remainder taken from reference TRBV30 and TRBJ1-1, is SQTIHQWPATLVQPVGSPLSLECTVEGTSNPNLYWYRQAAGRGLQLLFYSVGIGQISSEVPQNLSASRPQDRQFILSSKKLLLSDSGFYLCAWSRQGFTEAFFGQGTRLTVV.

The CDR3 is CAISESRDRGRTYEQYF. The CDR3 region has the DNA TGTGCCATCAGTGAGTCCCGGGACAGGGGGCGCACCTACGAGCAGTACTTC. V is TRBV10-3 and J is TRBJ2-5; 12 positions match TRBD1. The J call is doubtful: the DNA matches TRBJ2-7 better. CDR1 is ENHRY, CDR2 SYGVKD, per germline. The CDR3 contains 17 residues.